This entry is about one TCR beta chain. Its antigen is currently unknown. The data were obtained in a study of regulatory T cells in long-lasting Graves disease. The study, taken as a whole, reports: In persistent patients, shared public clonotypes (more than 2,500) outnumbered those in new patients (around 1,000).

iRepertoire HTBI primers and Arm-PCR of CDR3 regions built TCR beta libraries. TCRdb processed the multiplex PCR reads anew with MiXCR; each CDR3 protein has one entry. The sample carries fewer than 450,000 distinct CDR3 sequences, approximately 15% recorded once. Documented time point: newly diagnosed GD, antithyroid drugs for less than 3 months. RNA extracted from PBMCs served as the sequencing template. J was trimmed by 5 bases and V by 2 bases; bases with no gene match: 10. Germline loops: CDR1 DFQATT, CDR2 SNEGSKA (reference sequence). This CDR3 has 16 amino acids. The same data also went into a second study, on T cells in Graves' hyperthyroidism and ophthalmopathy.

V gene TRBV20-1 combines with J gene TRBJ2-5; 11 nucleotides align to TRBD2. The receptor was derived from a woman between 40 and 50 years old with Graves disease. The source was peripheral blood mononuclear cells (PBMCs), collected at new diagnosis, from a patient treated with antithyroid drugs. CDR3 bases: TGCAGTGCTAGATCAGGGACTAGCGGACTCGGTGAGACCCAGTACTTC. Amino acid sequence: CSARSGTSGLGETQYF.